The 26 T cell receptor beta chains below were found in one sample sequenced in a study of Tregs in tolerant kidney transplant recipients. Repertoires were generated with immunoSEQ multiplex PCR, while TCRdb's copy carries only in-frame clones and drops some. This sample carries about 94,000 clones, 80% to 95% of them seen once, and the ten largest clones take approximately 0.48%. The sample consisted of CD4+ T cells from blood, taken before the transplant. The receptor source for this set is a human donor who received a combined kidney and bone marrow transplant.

The DNA for the CDR3 is TGTGCCAGCAGCTATCCCACAGGGGTTAACTATGGCTACACCTTC. This gives the protein CASSYPTGVNYGYTF. This chain connects TRBV7-2 to TRBJ1-2; 7 positions match TRBD1. This CDR3 spans 15 amino acids. The V segment lost 4 bases and the J segment 1 base; nucleotides outside the gene matches: 6. Looked up from germline, CDR1 is SGHTA and CDR2 is FQGNSA.

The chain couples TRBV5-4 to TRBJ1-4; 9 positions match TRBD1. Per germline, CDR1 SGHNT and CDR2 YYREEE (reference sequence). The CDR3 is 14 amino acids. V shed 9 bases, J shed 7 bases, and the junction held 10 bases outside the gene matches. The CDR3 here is CATRPDRGSEKLFF. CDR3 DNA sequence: TGTGCCACTCGCCCGGACAGGGGAAGTGAAAAACTGTTTTTT.

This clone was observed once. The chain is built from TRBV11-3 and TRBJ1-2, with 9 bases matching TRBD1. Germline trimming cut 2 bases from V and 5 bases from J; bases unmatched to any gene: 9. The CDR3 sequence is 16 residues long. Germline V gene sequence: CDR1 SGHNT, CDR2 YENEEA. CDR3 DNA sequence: TGTGCCAGCAGCTTATCCATGGACAGGGGTGGTTATGGCTACACCTTC. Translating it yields CASSLSMDRGGYGYTF.

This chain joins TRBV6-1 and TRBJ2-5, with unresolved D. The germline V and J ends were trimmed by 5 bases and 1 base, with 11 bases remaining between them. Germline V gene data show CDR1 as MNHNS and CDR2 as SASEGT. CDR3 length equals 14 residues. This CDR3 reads CASSSYDSQETQYF. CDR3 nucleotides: TGTGCCAGCAGTTCCTACGACTCCCAAGAGACCCAGTACTTC.

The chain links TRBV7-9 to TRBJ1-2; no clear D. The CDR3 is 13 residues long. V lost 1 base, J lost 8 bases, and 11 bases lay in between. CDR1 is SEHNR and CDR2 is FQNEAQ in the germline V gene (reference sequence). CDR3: CASSLVAEQGYTF. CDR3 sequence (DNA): TGTGCCAGCAGCTTAGTGGCCGAACAAGGCTACACCTTC.

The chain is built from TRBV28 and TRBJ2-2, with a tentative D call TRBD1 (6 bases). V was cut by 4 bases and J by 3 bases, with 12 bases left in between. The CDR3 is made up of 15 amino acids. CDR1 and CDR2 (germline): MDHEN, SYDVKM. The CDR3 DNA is TGTGCCAGCAGTTCCACAGGGATATACACCGGGGAGCTGTTTTTT. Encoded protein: CASSSTGIYTGELFF.

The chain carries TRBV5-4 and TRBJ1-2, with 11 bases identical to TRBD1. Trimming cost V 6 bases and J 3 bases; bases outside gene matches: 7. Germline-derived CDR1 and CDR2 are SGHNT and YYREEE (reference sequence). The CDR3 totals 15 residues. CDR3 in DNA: TGTGCCAGCAACTACCGGACAGGGGGCCACTATGGCTACACCTTC. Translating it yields CASNYRTGGHYGYTF.

The CDR3 DNA follows: TGTGCCAGCAGCGACGGGGTTTATGGCTACACCTTC. Residues: CASSDGVYGYTF. This sequence joins TRBV11-3 and TRBJ1-2; D remains ambiguous. Germline CDR1 SGHNT, CDR2 YENEEA. The CDR3 extends over 12 amino acids. V was shortened by 5 bases and J by 5 bases, with 9 bases between the two germline ends.

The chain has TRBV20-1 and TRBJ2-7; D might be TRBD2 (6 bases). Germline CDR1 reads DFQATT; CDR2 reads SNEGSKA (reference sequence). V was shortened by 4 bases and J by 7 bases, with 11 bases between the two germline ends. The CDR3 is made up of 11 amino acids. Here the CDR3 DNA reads TGCAGTGCTAATCTAGCGTCTGAGCAGTACTTC. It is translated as CSANLASEQYF.

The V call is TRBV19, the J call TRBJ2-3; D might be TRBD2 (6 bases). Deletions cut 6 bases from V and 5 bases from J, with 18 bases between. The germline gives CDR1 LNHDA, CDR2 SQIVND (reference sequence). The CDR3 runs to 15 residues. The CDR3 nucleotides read TGTGCCAGTAGCAGAGGCCGGGGAGGCGAAGATACGCAGTATTTT. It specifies CASSRGRGGEDTQYF.

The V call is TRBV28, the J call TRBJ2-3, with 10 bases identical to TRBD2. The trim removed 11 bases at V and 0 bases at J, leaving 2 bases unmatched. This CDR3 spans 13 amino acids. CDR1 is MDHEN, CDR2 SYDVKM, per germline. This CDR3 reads CAGTSDSTDTQYF. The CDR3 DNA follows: TGTGCCGGGACTAGCGATAGCACAGATACGCAGTATTTT.

In DNA form, the CDR3 reads TGCGCCAGCAGATACGACAGGGCTGAGCAGTACTTC. Its translation is CASRYDRAEQYF. The chain links TRBV5-1 to TRBJ2-7, with TRBD1 matching 7 bases. This CDR3 is built from 12 residues. J was trimmed by 7 bases and V by 5 bases; bases with no gene match: 6. From germline, CDR1 is SGHRS and CDR2 YFSETQ.

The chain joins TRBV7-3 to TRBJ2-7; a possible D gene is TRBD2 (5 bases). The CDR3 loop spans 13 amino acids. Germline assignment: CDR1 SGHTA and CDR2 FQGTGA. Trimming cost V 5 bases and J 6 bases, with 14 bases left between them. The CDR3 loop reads CASSPRVGGEQYF. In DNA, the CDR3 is TGTGCCAGCAGCCCCCGTGTAGGAGGCGAGCAGTACTTC.

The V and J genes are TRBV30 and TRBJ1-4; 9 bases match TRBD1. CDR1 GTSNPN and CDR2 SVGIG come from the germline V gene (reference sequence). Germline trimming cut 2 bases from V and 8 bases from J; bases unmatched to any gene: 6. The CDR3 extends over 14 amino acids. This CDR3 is CAWSRDRAREKLFF. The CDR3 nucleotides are TGTGCCTGGAGTCGGGACAGGGCGCGAGAAAAACTGTTTTTT.

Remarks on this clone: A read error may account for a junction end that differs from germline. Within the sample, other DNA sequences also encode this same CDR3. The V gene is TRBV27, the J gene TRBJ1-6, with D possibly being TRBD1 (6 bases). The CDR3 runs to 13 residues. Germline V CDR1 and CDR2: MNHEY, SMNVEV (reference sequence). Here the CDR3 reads CASRTVYNSPLHF. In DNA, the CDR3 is TGTGCCAGCCGGACAGTCTATAATTCCCCCCTCCACTTT.

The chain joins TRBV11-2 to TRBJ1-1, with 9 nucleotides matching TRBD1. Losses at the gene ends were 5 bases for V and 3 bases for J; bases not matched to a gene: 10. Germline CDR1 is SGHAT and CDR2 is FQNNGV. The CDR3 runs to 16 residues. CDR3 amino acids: CASSNNRGLGDTEAFF. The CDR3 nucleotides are TGTGCCAGCAGCAATAACAGGGGGCTAGGGGACACTGAAGCTTTCTTT.

Here the CDR3 reads CASSQDNYNTGELFF. The CDR3 coding sequence is TGTGCCAGCAGCCAAGATAACTACAACACCGGGGAGCTGTTTTTT. This chain links TRBV4-2 with TRBJ2-2, with D hard to call. CDR3 length: 15 residues. The germline V gene has CDR1 LGHNA and CDR2 YNFKEQ. The V end was cut by 0 bases, the J end by 2 bases, with 7 bases between.

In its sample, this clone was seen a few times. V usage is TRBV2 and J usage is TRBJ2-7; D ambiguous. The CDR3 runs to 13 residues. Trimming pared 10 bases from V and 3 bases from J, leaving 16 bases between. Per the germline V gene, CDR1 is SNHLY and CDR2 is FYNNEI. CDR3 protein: CATKSRQIYEQYF. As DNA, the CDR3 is TGTGCCACCAAGTCGAGGCAAATCTACGAGCAGTACTTC.

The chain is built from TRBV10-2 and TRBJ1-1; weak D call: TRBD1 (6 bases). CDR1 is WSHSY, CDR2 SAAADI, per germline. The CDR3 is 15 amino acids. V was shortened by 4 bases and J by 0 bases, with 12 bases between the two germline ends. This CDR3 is CASSGPGGLNTEAFF. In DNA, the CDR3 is TGCGCCAGCAGTGGCCCGGGGGGCCTGAACACTGAAGCTTTCTTT.

CDR3 coding DNA: TGTGCCAGCAGCTCGACAGGGGGCCTTTCTGGGGCCAACGTCCTGACTTTC. Residues: CASSSTGGLSGANVLTF. The gene calls are TRBV7-3 and TRBJ2-6; 10 nucleotides align to TRBD1. CDR1 and CDR2 from the germline V gene are SGHTA and FQGTGA. This CDR3 has 17 residues. V lost 4 bases to trimming and J lost 1 base; unmatched junction nucleotides: 4.

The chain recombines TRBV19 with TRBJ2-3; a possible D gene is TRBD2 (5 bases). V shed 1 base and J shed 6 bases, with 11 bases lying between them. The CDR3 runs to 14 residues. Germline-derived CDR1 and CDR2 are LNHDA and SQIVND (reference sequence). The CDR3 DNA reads TGTGCCAGTAGTATAGGTGAGGAGGAGGATACGCAGTATTTT. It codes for CASSIGEEEDTQYF. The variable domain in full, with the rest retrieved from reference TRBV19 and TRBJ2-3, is DGGITQSPKYLFRKEGQNVTLSCEQNLNHDAMYWYRQDPGQGLRLIYYSQIVNDFQKGDIAEGYSVSREKKESFPLTVTSAQKNPTAFYLCASSIGEEEDTQYFGPGTRLTVL.

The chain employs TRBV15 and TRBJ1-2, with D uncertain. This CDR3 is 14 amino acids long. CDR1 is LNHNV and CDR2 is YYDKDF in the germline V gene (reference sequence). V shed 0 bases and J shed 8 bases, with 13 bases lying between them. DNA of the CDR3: TGTGCCACCAGCAGAGATGTGCGGGAGTTCGGCTACACCTTC. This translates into CATSRDVREFGYTF.

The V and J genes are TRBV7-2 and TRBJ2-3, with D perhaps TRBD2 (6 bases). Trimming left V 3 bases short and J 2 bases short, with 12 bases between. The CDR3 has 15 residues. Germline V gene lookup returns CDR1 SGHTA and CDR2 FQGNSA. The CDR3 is CASSFETRLTDTQYF. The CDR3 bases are TGTGCCAGCAGCTTTGAGACTAGGCTCACAGATACGCAGTATTTT. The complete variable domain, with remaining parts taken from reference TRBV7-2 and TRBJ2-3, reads GAGVSQSPSNKVTEKGKDVELRCDPISGHTALYWYRQSLGQGLEFLIYFQGNSAPDKSGLPSDRFSAERTGGSVSTLTIQRTQQEDSAVYLCASSFETRLTDTQYFGPGTRLTVL.

CDR3 loop: CASSMRSKSEQYF. The CDR3 DNA reads as TGTGCCAGCAGCATGAGAAGTAAAAGCGAGCAGTACTTC. J is TRBJ2-7 and V is TRBV11-1; D gene unclear. Germline V gives CDR1 SGHAT, CDR2 FQDESV (reference sequence). Trimming removed 5 bases from V and 6 bases from J, with 14 bases in between. This CDR3 comprises 13 residues.

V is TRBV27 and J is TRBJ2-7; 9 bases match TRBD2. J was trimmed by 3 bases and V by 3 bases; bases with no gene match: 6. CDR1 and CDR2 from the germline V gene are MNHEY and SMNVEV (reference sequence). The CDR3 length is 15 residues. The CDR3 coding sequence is TGTGCCAGCAGTTTCACAGCGGGGGGATTCTACGAGCAGTACTTC. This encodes CASSFTAGGFYEQYF.

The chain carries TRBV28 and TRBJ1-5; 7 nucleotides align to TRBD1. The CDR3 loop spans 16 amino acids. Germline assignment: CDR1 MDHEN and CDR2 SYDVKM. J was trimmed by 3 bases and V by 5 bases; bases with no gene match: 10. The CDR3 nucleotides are TGTGCCAGCAGTCGGTTGAAGGGACAGAACAATCAGCCCCAGCATTTT. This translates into CASSRLKGQNNQPQHF.